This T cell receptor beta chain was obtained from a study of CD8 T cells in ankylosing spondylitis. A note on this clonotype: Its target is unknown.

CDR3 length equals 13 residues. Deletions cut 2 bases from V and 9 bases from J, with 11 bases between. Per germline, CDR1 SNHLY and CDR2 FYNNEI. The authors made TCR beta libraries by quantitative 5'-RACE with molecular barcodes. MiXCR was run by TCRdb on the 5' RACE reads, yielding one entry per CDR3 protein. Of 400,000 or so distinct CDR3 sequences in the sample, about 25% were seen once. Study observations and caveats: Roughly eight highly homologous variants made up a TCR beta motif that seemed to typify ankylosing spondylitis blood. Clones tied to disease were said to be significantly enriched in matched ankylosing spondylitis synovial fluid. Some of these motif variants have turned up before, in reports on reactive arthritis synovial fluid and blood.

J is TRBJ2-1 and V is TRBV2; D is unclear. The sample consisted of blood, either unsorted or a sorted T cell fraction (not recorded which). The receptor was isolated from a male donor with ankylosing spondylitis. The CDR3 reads CASSEFTNGEQFF. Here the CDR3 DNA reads TGTGCCAGCAGTGAATTCACGAACGGTGAGCAGTTCTTC.